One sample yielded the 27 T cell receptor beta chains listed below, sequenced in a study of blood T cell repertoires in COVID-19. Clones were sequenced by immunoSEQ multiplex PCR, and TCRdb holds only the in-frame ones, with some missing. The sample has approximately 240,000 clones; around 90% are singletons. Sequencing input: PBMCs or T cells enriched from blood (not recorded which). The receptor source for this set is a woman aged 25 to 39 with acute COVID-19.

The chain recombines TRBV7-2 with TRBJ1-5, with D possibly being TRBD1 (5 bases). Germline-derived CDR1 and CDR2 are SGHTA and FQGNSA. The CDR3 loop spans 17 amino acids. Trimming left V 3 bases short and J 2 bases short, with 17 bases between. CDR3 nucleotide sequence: TGTGCCAGCAGCTTGCACCCTAGGGGAGGGGGCAATCAGCCCCAGCATTTT. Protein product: CASSLHPRGGGNQPQHF.

The CDR3 DNA follows: TGCAGCGTGTTATTAGCATCTGGGGCCAACGTCCTGACTTTC. Amino acid sequence: CSVLLASGANVLTF. The rearrangement links TRBV29-1 to TRBJ2-6; D is ambiguous. Germline V gene data show CDR1 as SQVTM and CDR2 as ANQGSEA. This CDR3 is 14 amino acids long. Trimming cost V 6 bases and J 1 base, with 10 bases left between them.

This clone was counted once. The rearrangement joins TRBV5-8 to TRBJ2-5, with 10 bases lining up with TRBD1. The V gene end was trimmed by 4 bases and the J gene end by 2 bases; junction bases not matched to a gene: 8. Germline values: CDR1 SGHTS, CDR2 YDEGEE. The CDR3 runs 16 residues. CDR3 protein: CASSNGQGDLQETQYF. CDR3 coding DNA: TGTGCCAGCAGCAACGGACAGGGGGATTTACAAGAGACCCAGTACTTC.

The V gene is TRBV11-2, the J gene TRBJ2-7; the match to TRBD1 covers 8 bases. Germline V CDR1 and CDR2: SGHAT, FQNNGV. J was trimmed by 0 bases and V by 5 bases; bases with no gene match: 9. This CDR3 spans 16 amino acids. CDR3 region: CASSPSWGQVSYEQYF. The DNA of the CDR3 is TGTGCCAGCAGCCCTAGCTGGGGACAGGTCTCCTACGAGCAGTACTTC. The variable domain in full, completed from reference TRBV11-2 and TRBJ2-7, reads EAGVAQSPRYKIIEKRQSVAFWCNPISGHATLYWYQQILGQGPKLLIQFQNNGVVDDSQLPKDRFSAERLKGVDSTLKIQPAKLEDSAVYLCASSPSWGQVSYEQYFGPGTRLTVT.

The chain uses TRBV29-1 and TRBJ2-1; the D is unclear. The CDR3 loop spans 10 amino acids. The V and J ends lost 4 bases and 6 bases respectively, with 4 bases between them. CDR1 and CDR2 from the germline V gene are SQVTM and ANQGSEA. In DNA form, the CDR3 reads TGCAGCGTTGGAGTCAATGAGCAGTTCTTC. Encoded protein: CSVGVNEQFF.

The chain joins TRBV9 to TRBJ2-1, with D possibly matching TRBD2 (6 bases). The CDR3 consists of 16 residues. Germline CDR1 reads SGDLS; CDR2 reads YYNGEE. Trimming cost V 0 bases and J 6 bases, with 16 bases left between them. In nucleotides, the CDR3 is TGTGCCAGCAGCGTAGAGAAGGCGGGACCCTCCAATGAGCAGTTCTTC. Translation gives CASSVEKAGPSNEQFF.

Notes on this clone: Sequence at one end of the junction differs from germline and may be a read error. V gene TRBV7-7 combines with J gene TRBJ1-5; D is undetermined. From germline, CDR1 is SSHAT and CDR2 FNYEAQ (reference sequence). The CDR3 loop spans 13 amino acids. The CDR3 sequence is CASSLDDTQPQHF. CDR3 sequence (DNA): TGTGCTAGCAGCTTAGATGACACTCAGCCCCAGCATTTT.

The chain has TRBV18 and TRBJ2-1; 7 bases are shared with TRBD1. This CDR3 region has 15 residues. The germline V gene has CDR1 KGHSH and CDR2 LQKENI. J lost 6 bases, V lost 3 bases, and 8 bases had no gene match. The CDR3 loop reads CASSPGTANGNEQFF. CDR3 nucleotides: TGTGCCAGCTCACCCGGGACAGCAAACGGCAATGAGCAGTTCTTC.

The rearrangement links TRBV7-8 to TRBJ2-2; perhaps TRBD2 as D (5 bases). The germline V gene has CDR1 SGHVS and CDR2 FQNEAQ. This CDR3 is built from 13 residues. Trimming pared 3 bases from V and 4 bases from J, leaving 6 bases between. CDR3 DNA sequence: TGTGCCAGCAGCTTCGGGGTCACCGGGGAGCTGTTTTTT. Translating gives CASSFGVTGELFF.

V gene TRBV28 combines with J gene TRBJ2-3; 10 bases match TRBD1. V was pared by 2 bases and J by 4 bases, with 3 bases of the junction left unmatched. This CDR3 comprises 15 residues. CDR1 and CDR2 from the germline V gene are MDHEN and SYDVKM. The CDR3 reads CASSLDRGPADTQYF. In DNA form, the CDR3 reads TGTGCCAGCAGTTTAGACAGGGGGCCCGCAGATACGCAGTATTTT.

The CDR3 loop reads CASSLGEGNSPLHF. In DNA form, the CDR3 reads TGTGCCAGCAGCTTAGGAGAGGGAAATTCACCCCTCCACTTT. The chain recombines TRBV7-9 with TRBJ1-6; D gene ambiguous. The CDR3 totals 14 residues. Germline lookup yields CDR1 SEHNR and CDR2 FQNEAQ (reference sequence). V dropped 1 base and J dropped 7 bases, with 8 bases sitting between them.

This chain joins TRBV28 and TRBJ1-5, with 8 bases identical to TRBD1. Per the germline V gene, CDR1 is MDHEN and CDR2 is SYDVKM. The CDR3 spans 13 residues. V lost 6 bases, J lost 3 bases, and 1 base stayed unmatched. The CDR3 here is CASRTGANQPQHF. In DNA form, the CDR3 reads TGTGCCAGCAGGACAGGGGCCAATCAGCCCCAGCATTTT.

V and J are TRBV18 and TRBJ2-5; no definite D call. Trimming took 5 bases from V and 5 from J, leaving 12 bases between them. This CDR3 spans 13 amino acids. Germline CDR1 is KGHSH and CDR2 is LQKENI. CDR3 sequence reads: CASSMRMRETQYF. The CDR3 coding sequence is TGTGCCAGCTCAATGAGGATGCGGGAGACCCAGTACTTC.

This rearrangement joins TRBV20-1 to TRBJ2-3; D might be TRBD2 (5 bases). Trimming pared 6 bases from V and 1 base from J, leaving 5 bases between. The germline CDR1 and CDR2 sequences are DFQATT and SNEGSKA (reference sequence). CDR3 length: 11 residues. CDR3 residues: CSAGGTDTQYF. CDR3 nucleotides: TGCAGTGCCGGGGGCACAGATACGCAGTATTTT.

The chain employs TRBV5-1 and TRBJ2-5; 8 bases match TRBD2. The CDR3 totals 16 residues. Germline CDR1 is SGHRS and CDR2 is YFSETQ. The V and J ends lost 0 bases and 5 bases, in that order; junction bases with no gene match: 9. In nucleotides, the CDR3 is TGCGCCAGCAGCTTGGGGGGACTAGATCGGTTGGAGACCCAGTACTTC. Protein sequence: CASSLGGLDRLETQYF.

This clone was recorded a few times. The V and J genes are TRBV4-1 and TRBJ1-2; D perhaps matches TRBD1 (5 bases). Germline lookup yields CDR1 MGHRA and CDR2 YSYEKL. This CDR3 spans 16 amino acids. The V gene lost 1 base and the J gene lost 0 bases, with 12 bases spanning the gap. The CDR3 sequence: CASSQVTGSPNYGYTF. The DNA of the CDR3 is TGCGCCAGCAGCCAAGTAACAGGCTCCCCTAACTATGGCTACACCTTC.

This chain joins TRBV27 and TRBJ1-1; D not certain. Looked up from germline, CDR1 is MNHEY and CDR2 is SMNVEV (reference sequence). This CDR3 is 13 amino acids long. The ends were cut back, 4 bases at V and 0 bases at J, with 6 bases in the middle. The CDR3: CASSSRLNTEAFF. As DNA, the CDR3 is TGTGCCAGCAGTTCGAGGCTGAACACTGAAGCTTTCTTT.

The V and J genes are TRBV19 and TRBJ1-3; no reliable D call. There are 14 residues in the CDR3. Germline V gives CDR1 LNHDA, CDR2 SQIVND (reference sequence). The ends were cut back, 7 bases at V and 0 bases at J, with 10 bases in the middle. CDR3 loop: CASTDGGSGNTIYF. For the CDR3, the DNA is TGTGCCAGTACCGACGGAGGCTCTGGAAACACCATATATTTT. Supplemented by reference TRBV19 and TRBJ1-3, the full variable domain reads DGGITQSPKYLFRKEGQNVTLSCEQNLNHDAMYWYRQDPGQGLRLIYYSQIVNDFQKGDIAEGYSVSREKKESFPLTVTSAQKNPTAFYLCASTDGGSGNTIYFGEGSWLTVV.

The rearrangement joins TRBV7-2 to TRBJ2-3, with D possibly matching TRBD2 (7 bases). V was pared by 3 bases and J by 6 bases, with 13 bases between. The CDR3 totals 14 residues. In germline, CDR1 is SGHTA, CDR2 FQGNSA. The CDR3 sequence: CASSFGGGSDTQYF. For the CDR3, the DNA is TGTGCCAGCAGCTTTGGCGGGGGCAGCGATACGCAGTATTTT.

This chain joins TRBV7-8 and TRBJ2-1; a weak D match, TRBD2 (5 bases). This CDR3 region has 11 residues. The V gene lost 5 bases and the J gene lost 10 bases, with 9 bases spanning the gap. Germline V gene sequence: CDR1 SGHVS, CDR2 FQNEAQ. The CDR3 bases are TGTGCCAGCAGCCGAGCGGAGGAGCAGTTCTTC. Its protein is CASSRAEEQFF.

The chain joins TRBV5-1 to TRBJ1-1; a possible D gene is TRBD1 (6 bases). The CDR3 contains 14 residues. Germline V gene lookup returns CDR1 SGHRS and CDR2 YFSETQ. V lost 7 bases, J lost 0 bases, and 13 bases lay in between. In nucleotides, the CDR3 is TGCGCCAGCGGCCGGACAGACCTGAACACTGAAGCTTTCTTT. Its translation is CASGRTDLNTEAFF.

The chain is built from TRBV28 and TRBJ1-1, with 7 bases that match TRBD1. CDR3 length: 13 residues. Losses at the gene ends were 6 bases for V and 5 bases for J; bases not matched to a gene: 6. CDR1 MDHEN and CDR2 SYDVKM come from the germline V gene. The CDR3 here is CASRGGGRTEAFF. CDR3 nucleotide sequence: TGTGCCAGCAGAGGGGGCGGTCGGACTGAAGCTTTCTTT.

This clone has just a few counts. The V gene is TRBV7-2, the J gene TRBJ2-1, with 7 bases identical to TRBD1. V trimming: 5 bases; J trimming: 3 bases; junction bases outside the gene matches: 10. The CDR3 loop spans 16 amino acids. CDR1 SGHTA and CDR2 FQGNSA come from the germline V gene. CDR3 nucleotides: TGTGCCAGCAGCCCTCCCCCGGGACAGATCTACAATGAGCAGTTCTTC. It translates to CASSPPPGQIYNEQFF.

CDR3 DNA sequence: TGTGCCAGCAGGCCCGGTTTGGGCAATCAGCCCCAGCATTTT. The encoded protein is CASRPGLGNQPQHF. V gene TRBV2 combines with J gene TRBJ1-5; no reliable D call. The germline CDR1 and CDR2 sequences are SNHLY and FYNNEI. V lost 6 bases to trimming and J lost 2 bases, with 11 bases between them. The CDR3 is 14 amino acids.

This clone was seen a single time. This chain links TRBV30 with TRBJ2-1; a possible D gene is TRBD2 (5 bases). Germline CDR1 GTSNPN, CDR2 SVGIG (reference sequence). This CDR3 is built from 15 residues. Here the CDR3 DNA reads TGTGTCGTGAGTGCGGCAAGAGGGTCCTACAATGAGCAGTTCTTC. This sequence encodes CVVSAARGSYNEQFF.

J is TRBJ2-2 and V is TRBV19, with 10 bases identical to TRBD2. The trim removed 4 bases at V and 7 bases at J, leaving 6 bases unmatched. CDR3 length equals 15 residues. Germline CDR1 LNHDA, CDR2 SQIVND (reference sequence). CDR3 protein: CASSKLAGKGGELFF. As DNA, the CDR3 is TGTGCCAGTAGTAAACTAGCGGGGAAAGGCGGGGAGCTGTTTTTT.

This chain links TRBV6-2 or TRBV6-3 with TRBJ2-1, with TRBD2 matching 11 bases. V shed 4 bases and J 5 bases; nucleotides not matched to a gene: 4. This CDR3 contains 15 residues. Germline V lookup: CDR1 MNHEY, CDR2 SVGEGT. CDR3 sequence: CASSLLAGGDNEQFF. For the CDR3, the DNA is TGTGCCAGCAGTTTATTAGCGGGGGGGGACAATGAGCAGTTCTTC.